This TCR beta chain was obtained from a study of T cells in localized non-small cell lung cancer. In germline, CDR1 is SGHTA, CDR2 FQGNSA. J lost 6 bases, V lost 2 bases, and 11 bases had no gene match. The CDR3 runs to 16 residues. TCRdb's table, derived via immunoSEQ multiplex PCR, lists solely in-frame clones and lacks some. The table lists under 55,000 clones, around three quarters of them singletons, with 4.5% to 5.5% in the top ten. The V call is TRBV7-2, the J call TRBJ1-2, with 8 nucleotides matching TRBD1. The receptor was derived from a woman aged 35-75 years with stage II lung adenocarcinoma. Here the sequenced sample was PBMCs, taken before any cancer treatment. The CDR3 region has the DNA TGTGCCAGCAGCTTACAACCCATGGACAGGGTGAATGGCTACACCTTC. This codes for CASSLQPMDRVNGYTF.